These T cell receptor beta chains were read from a single sample in a study of post-analysis software for immune sequencing data. One entry per CDR3 protein results from TCRdb running MiXCR on the PCR reads. The sample carries 700,000 to 800,000 distinct CDR3 sequences, about 27% recorded once. The sample was blood. Receptors originate from a girl aged 10 to 17 with multiple sclerosis. CDR3s include the opening cysteine and the closing phenylalanine or tryptophan. The D gene is left open where the match is weak. Size is stated for part of the rows, as once, few or many counts, or as a class when the clone is expanded.

TRBJ2-7 | few | TRBV5-5 | . | TGTGCCAGCAGCCGGGGCGGGACCTACGAGCAGTACTTC | CASSRGGTYEQYF
TRBJ1-2 | . | TRBV3-1 | . | TGTGCCAGCAGCCAAGATATAAGGGTTGACGGCTACACCTTC | CASSQDIRVDGYTF
TRBJ1-1 | . | TRBV6-6 | . | TGTGCCAGCAGCCACAGCAACGACGGCACTGAAGCTTTCTTT | CASSHSNDGTEAFF
TRBJ2-2 | . | TRBV15 | . | TGCGCCACCAGCAGAGAGAGGGTTTGGGCCGGGGAGCTGTTTTTT | CATSRERVWAGELFF
TRBJ2-3 | few | TRBV7-9 | TRBD2 | TGTGCCAGCAGCGCGAGCGGGAGAGGAGATACGCAGTATTTT | CASSASGRGDTQYF
TRBJ2-4 | many | TRBV5-5 | TRBD1 | TGTGCCAGCATAGACAGGGGCGCGACCAAAAACATTCAGTACTTC | CASIDRGATKNIQYF
TRBJ1-2 | . | TRBV4-3 | TRBD1 | TGCGCCAGCAGCCCGGCGGCAGGGGGCATTAGTGGCTACACCTTC | CASSPAAGGISGYTF
TRBJ2-3 | . | TRBV6-6 | TRBD2 | TGTGCCAGCAGCCCATCCCGGGGGGGCCCCGATACGCAGTATTTT | CASSPSRGGPDTQYF
TRBJ2-2 | few | TRBV6-5 | . | TGTGCCAGCAGTTACGAAGGGGAGCTGTTTTTT | CASSYEGELFF
TRBJ2-1 | . | TRBV6-5 | TRBD1 | TGTGCCAGCAGTTACTCCGGGACAGGGGTTGGAATGGCGTGGAGCAATGAGCAGTTCTTC | CASSYSGTGVGMAWSNEQFF
TRBJ2-1 | . | TRBV6-2/TRBV6-3 | . | TGTGCCAGCAGTTACAGTAACAGATACAATGAGCAGTTCTTC | CASSYSNRYNEQFF
TRBJ2-6 | few | TRBV10-3 | . | TGTGCCACGACTTACGGGATCTCTGGGGCCAACGTCCTGACTTTC | CATTYGISGANVLTF
TRBJ2-6 | few | TRBV10-3 | TRBD1 | TGTGCCATCAGAACCCCGGGACAGAGATACTCTGGGGCCAACGTCCTGACTTTC | CAIRTPGQRYSGANVLTF
TRBJ2-1 | many | TRBV4-1 | . | TGCGCCAGCAGCCCGTTGGGAGCGGATTGGGGAGGTGAGCAGTTCTTC | CASSPLGADWGGEQFF
TRBJ2-2 | few | TRBV24-1 | . | TGTGCCACCAGTGATGCGGGACATTCCACCGGGGAGCTGTTTTTT | CATSDAGHSTGELFF
TRBJ2-3 | few | TRBV7-2 | TRBD2 | TGTGCCAGCAGGACCCAGCGGGAGAGAGCGGATACGCAGTATTTT | CASRTQRERADTQYF
TRBJ1-2 | few | TRBV18 | TRBD1 | TGTGCCAGCTCACCGTGGACAGGGGAGGACTATGGCTACACCTTC | CASSPWTGEDYGYTF
TRBJ1-5 | . | TRBV7-2 | . | TGTGCCAGCAGCTCCGACAGCCATCAGCCCCAGCATTTT | CASSSDSHQPQHF
TRBJ2-7 | . | TRBV6-1 | TRBD2 | TGTGCCAGCAGCCGGACTAGCGTTTACGAGCAGTACTTC | CASSRTSVYEQYF